This T cell receptor beta chain was recovered during a study of OX40 agonist ivuxolimab in advanced cancers. Findings of the study overall: Specificity for antigen went undetermined in the expanded peripheral T cells. CD8+ T cells (on average) carried more expanded clones than CD4+ T cells.

The CDR3 spans 17 residues. Germline-derived CDR1 and CDR2 are SGHTA and FQGNSA. The V end lost 5 bases, the J end lost 5 bases, and 22 bases lay between the germline ends. To note about this clone: Its antigen is still unknown.

Clones were sequenced by immunoSEQ multiplex PCR, and TCRdb holds only the in-frame ones, with some missing. The table includes over 80,000 clones, 92% detected once. The sequencing used CD4+ or CD8+ T cells sorted from blood, collected in a trial of the OX40 agonist ivuxolimab. This chain joins TRBV7-2 and TRBJ2-1; D gene unclear. The TCR originated in an adult with an advanced solid tumor such as melanoma, head and neck, liver or kidney cancer. CDR3: CASSRPPLTKGNNEQFF. The CDR3 nucleotides read TGTGCCAGCAGCCGCCCTCCCCTAACTAAGGGAAACAATGAGCAGTTCTTC.